The present entry profiles one T cell receptor beta chain with its context. Its specificity is unknown. This specimen belongs to a study of blood T cells in healthy people across ages. A second PCR, run for about 6 to 12 cycles, used a sample-barcoded 5' primer plus a J-beta primer mix. TCRdb recomputed calls from the 5' RACE reads with MiXCR, one row per CDR3 protein. This table has approximately 1.5 million distinct CDR3 sequences, roughly 30% appearing once. The CDR3 runs 12 residues. Trimming stripped 3 bases from V and 8 bases from J, with 11 bases between. In germline, CDR1 is DFQATT, CDR2 SNEGSKA (reference sequence). Study-wide results and limits: Naive T cell percentage and TCR beta diversity correlated strongly.

The chain employs TRBV20-1 and TRBJ2-1, with D possibly TRBD2 on 5 matching bases. This TCR was sampled from a woman in her twenties or thirties in good health. Input material: blood. The CDR3 protein is CSASLSSYEQFF. The CDR3 region has the DNA TGCAGTGCTAGTCTCTCTAGCTATGAGCAGTTCTTC.